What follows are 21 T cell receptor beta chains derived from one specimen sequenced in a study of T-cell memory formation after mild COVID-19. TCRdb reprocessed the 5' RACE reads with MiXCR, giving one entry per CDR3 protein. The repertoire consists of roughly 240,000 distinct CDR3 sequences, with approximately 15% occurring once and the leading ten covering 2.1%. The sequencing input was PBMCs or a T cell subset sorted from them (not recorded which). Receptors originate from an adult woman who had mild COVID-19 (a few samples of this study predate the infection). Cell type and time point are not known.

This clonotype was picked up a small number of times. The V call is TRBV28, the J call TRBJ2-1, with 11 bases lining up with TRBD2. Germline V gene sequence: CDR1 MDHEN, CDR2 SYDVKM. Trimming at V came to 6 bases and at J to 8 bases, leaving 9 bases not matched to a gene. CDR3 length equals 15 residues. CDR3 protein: CASSIATSGSYEQFF. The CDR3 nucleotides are TGTGCCAGCAGCATCGCAACTAGCGGGAGTTATGAGCAGTTCTTC.

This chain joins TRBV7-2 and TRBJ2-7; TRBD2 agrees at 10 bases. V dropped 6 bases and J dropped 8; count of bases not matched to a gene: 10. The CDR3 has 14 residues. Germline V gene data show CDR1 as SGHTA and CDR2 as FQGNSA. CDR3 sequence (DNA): TGTGCCAGCAGTTTGGGGACTAGCGTAGGGAAGCAGTACTTC. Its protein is CASSLGTSVGKQYF.

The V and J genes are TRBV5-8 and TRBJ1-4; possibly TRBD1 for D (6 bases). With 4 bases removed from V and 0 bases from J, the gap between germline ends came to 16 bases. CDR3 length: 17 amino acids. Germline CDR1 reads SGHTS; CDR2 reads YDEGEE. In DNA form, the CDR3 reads TGTGCCAGCAGCCCTGGACAGTTTCTTGCAACTAATGAAAAACTGTTTTTT. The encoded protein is CASSPGQFLATNEKLFF.

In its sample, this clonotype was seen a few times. The CDR3 loop reads CASSTGTGIQPQHF. The DNA for the CDR3 is TGTGCCAGTAGTACCGGGACAGGGATTCAGCCCCAGCATTTT. The chain uses TRBV19 and TRBJ1-5, with TRBD1 identical over 9 bases. With 4 bases clipped from V and 6 bases from J, the junction kept 4 bases outside the gene matches. Per germline, CDR1 LNHDA and CDR2 SQIVND (reference sequence). This CDR3 is 14 amino acids long.

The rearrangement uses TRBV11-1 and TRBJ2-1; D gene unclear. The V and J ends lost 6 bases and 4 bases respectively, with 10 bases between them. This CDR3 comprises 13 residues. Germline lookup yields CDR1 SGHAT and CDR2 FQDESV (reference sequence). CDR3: CASRDTTYNEQFF. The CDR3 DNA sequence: TGTGCCAGCAGAGACACTACTTACAATGAGCAGTTCTTC.

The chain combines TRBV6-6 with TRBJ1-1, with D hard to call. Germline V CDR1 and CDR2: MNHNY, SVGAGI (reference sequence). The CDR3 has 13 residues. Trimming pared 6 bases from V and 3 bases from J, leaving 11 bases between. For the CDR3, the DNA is TGTGCCAGCAGGAGTCAGACTTACACTGAAGCTTTCTTT. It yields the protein CASRSQTYTEAFF.

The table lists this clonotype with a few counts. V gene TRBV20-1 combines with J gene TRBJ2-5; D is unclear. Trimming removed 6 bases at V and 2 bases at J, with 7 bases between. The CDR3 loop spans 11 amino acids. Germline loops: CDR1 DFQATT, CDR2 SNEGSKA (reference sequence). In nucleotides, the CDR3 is TGCAGTGCCAGCGAGCAAGAGACCCAGTACTTC. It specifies CSASEQETQYF.

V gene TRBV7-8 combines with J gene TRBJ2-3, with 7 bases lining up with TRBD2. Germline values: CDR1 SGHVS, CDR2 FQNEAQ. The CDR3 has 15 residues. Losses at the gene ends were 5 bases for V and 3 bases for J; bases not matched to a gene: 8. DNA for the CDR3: TGTGCCAGCAGCCCCAGAAATAGCGGGACAGATACGCAGTATTTT. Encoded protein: CASSPRNSGTDTQYF.

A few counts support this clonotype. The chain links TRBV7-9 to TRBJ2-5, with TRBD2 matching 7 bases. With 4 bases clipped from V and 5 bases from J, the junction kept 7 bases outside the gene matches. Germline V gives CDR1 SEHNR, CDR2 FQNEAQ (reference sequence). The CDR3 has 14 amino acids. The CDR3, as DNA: TGTGCCAGCAGCTGGGGGGGGAGCAACGAGACCCAGTACTTC. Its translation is CASSWGGSNETQYF.

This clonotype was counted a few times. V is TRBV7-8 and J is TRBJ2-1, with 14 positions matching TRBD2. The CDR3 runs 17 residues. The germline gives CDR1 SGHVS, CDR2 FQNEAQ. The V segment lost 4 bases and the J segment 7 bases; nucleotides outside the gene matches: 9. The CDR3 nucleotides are TGTGCCAGCAGCTCCCTTCCGGGACTAGCGGGAGATAATGAGCAGTTCTTC. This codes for CASSSLPGLAGDNEQFF.

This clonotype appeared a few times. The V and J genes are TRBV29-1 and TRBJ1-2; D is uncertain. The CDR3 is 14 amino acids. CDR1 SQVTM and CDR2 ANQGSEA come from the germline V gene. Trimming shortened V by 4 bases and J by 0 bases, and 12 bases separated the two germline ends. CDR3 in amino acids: CSVATSDPNYGYTF. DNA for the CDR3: TGCAGCGTTGCTACCAGTGACCCTAACTATGGCTACACCTTC.

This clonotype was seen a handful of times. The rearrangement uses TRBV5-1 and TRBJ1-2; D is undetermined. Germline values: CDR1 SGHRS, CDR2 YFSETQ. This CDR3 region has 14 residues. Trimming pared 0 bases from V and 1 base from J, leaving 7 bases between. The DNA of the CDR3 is TGCGCCAGCAGCTTGGCCGGGGATAACTATGGCTACACCTTC. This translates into CASSLAGDNYGYTF.

The CDR3 loop reads CAISKTGSDTEAFF. The CDR3 nucleotides are TGTGCCATCAGTAAGACAGGGTCTGACACTGAAGCTTTCTTT. The rearrangement joins TRBV10-3 to TRBJ1-1; TRBD1 aligns across 7 bases. Germline CDR1 reads ENHRY; CDR2 reads SYGVKD. The CDR3 spans 14 residues. V shed 5 bases and J 3 bases; nucleotides not matched to a gene: 6.

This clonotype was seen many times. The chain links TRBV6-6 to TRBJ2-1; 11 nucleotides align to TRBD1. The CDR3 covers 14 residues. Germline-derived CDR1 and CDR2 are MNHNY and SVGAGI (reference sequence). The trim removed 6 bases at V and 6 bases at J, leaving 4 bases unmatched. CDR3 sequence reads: CASRVGTGGNEQFF. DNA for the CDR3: TGTGCCAGCAGGGTCGGGACAGGGGGCAATGAGCAGTTCTTC.

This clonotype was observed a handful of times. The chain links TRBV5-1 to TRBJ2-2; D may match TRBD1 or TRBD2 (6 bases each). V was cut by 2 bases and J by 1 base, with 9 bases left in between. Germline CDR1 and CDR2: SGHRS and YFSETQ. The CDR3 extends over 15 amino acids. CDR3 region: CASSFAGQNTGELFF. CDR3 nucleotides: TGCGCCAGCAGCTTCGCGGGACAGAACACCGGGGAGCTGTTTTTT. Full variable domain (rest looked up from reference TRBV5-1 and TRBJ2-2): KAGVTQTPRYLIKTRGQQVTLSCSPISGHRSVSWYQQTPGQGLQFLFEYFSETQRNKGNFPGRFSGRQFSNSRSEMNVSTLELGDSALYLCASSFAGQNTGELFFGEGSRLTVL.

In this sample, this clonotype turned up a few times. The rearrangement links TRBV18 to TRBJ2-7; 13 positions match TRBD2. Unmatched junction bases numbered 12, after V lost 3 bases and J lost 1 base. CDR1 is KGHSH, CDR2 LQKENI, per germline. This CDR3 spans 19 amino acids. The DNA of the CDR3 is TGTGCCAGCTCACCTCGGACTAGCGGGAGTTCCCTTCGTTCCTACGAGCAGTACTTC. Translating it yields CASSPRTSGSSLRSYEQYF.

The CDR3 sequence: CASSSQVGADTQYF. The CDR3 DNA follows: TGTGCCAGCAGTTCCCAAGTAGGGGCAGATACGCAGTATTTT. The genes are TRBV12-3 or TRBV12-4 and TRBJ2-3; tentative D call: TRBD1 (5 bases). The CDR3 length is 14 residues. Trimming pared 4 bases from V and 4 bases from J, leaving 12 bases between.

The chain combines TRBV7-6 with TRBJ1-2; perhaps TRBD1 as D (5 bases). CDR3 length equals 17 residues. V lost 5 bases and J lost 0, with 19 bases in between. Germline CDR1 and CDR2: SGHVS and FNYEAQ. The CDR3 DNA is TGTGCCAGCAGCCCCCGTCGGGGGGTTAGCGCTAACTATGGCTACACCTTC. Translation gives CASSPRRGVSANYGYTF.

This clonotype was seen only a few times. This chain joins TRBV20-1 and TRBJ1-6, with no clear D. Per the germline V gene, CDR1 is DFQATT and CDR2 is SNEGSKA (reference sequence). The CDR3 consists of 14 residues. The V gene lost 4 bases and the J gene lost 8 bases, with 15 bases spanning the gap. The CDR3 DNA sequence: TGCAGTGCTACCGGACGGCAAAGTGATTCACCCCTCCACTTT. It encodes CSATGRQSDSPLHF.

The CDR3 region has the DNA TGTGCCAGCAGTTTCCAAGGACTAGCGGGGGGACAAGAGACCCAGTACTTC. Its translation: CASSFQGLAGGQETQYF. The chain couples TRBV27 to TRBJ2-5; 14 nucleotides agree with TRBD2. V lost 3 bases to trimming and J lost 2 bases; unmatched junction nucleotides: 5. The CDR3 loop spans 17 amino acids. CDR1 is MNHEY and CDR2 is SMNVEV in the germline V gene (reference sequence).

The CDR3: CATSPPGTLNEQFF. The DNA for the CDR3 is TGTGCCACCAGTCCCCCCGGGACTCTTAATGAGCAGTTCTTC. V and J are TRBV24-1 and TRBJ2-1; D may be TRBD2 (6 bases). CDR3 length: 14 amino acids. V was cut by 6 bases and J by 7 bases, with 15 bases left in between. CDR1 and CDR2 (germline): KGHDR, SFDVKD.